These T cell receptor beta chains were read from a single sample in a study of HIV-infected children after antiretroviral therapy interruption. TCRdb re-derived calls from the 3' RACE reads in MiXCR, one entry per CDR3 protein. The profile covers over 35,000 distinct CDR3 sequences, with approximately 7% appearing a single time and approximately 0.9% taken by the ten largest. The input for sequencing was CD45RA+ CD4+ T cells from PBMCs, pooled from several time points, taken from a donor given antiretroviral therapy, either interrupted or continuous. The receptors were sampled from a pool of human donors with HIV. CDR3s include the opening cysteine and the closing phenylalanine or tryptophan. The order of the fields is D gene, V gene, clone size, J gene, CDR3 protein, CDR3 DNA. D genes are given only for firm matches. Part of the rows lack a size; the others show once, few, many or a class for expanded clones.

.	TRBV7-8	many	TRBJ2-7	CASSLSGGREQYF	TGTGCCAGCAGCTTATCAGGGGGGCGCGAGCAGTACTTC
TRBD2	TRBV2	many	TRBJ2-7	CASTRFRGVYEQYF	TGTGCCAGCACCCGCTTCCGGGGGGTCTACGAGCAGTACTTC
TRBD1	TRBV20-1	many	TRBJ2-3	CSARSGTGEVTQYF	TGCAGTGCTAGATCCGGGACAGGGGAGGTTACGCAGTATTTT
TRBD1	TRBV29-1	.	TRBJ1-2	CSAGTGQDYGYTF	TGCAGCGCCGGGACAGGGCAGGACTATGGCTACACCTTC
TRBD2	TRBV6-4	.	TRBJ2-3	CASRAREGDTQYF	TGTGCCAGCAGGGCTAGGGAGGGAGATACGCAGTATTTT
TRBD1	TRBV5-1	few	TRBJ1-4	CASSFSNSGTGSEKLFF	TGCGCCAGCAGCTTTTCAAACTCCGGGACAGGCTCCGAAAAACTGTTTTTT
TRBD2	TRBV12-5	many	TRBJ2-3	CASGFPRLAGVNTQYF	TGTGCTAGTGGTTTCCCGCGCCTAGCGGGGGTGAATACGCAGTATTTT
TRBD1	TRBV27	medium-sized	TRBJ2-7	CASSFVGTGVEQYF	TGTGCCAGCAGTTTTGTCGGGACAGGGGTTGAGCAGTACTTC
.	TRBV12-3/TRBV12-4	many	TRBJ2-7	CASSPGLDEQYF	TGTGCCAGCAGTCCGGGACTGGATGAACAGTACTTC
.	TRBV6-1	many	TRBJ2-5	CASSGTGHQETQYF	TGTGCCAGCAGTGGAACGGGACACCAAGAGACCCAGTACTTC
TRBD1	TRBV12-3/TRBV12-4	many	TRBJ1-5	CASSLPGQGGNQPQHF	TGTGCCAGCAGTTTACCGGGACAGGGTGGAAATCAGCCCCAGCATTTT
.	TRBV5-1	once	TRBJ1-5	CASSLVPSLWPQHF	TGCGCCAGCAGCTTGGTTCCTTCGCTATGGCCCCAGCATTTT
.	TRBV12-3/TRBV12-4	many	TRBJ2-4	CASSGRGFENIQYF	TGTGCCAGCAGTGGCAGAGGGTTCGAAAACATTCAGTACTTC
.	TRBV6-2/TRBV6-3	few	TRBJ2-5	CASRALASLQETQYF	TGTGCCAGCAGGGCTCTAGCGTCCCTCCAAGAGACCCAGTACTTC
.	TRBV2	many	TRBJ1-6	CASVRVNSPLHF	TGTGCCAGCGTTCGAGTTAATTCACCCCTCCACTTT
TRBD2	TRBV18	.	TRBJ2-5	CASSPRQLAGKYQETQYF	TGTGCCAGCTCACCAAGGCAACTAGCGGGAAAGTACCAAGAGACCCAGTACTTC
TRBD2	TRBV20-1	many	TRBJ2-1	CSAGGLAGKPRNEQFF	TGCAGTGCTGGTGGACTAGCGGGAAAACCTAGGAATGAGCAGTTCTTC
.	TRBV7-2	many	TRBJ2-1	CASSLPKGNLNEQFF	TGTGCCAGCAGCTTACCTAAAGGGAACCTAAATGAGCAGTTCTTC
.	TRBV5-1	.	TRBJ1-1	CASSWGQNTEAFF	TGCGCCAGCAGCTGGGGACAGAACACTGAAGCTTTCTTT
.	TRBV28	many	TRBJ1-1	CASSFRGLNTEAFF	TGTGCCAGCAGTTTTAGGGGGTTGAACACTGAAGCTTTCTTT
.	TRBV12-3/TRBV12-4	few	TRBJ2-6	CASTYPSGANVLTF	TGTGCCAGCACGTACCCCTCTGGGGCCAACGTCCTGACTTTC
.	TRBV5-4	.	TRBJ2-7	CASSSDEAYEQYF	TGTGCCAGCAGCTCCGATGAGGCTTACGAGCAGTACTTC
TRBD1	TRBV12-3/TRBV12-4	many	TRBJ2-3	CASNSDRGLGTDTQYF	TGTGCCAGCAATTCGGACAGGGGGCTTGGCACAGATACGCAGTATTTT
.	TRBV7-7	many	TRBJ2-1	CASSSGIYNEQFF	TGTGCCAGCAGCTCGGGCATTTACAATGAGCAGTTCTTC
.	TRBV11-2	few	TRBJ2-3	CASSGEGTDTQYF	TGTGCCAGCAGCGGCGAGGGCACAGATACGCAGTATTTT
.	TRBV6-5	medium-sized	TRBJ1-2	CASSYDRTAYGYTF	TGTGCCAGCAGTTACGACAGGACAGCTTATGGCTACACCTTC
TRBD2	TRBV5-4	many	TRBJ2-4	CASSWLADKNIQYF	TGTGCCAGCAGCTGGCTAGCGGATAAAAACATTCAGTACTTC
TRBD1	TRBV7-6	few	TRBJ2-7	CASSLTLRTGSYEQYF	TGTGCCAGCAGCTTAACCCTACGGACAGGCTCCTACGAGCAGTACTTC
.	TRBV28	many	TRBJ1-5	CASSLYGQFPQHF	TGTGCCAGCAGTTTATACGGCCAGTTTCCCCAGCATTTT
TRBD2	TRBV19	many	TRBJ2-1	CASSKASGGKNEQFF	TGTGCCAGTAGTAAGGCTAGCGGGGGGAAAAATGAGCAGTTCTTC
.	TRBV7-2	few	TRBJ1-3	CASRRTDTGNTIYF	TGTGCCAGCAGGCGGACAGATACTGGAAACACCATATATTTT
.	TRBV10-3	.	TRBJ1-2	CAISGVRQRNGYTF	TGTGCCATCAGTGGAGTTCGGCAGAGGAATGGCTACACCTTC
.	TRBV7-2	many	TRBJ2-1	CASSLINEQFF	TGTGCCAGCAGCTTAATCAATGAGCAGTTCTTC
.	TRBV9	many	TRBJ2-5	CASSVGNGNQETQYF	TGTGCCAGCAGCGTAGGTAATGGGAACCAAGAGACCCAGTACTTC
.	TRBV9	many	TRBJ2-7	CASSVGAQSSYEQYF	TGTGCCAGCAGCGTAGGGGCCCAGAGCTCCTACGAGCAGTACTTC
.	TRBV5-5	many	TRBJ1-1	CASSLLGGTEAFF	TGTGCCAGCAGCTTGCTTGGGGGCACTGAAGCTTTCTTT
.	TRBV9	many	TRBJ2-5	CASSKGVTETQYF	TGTGCCAGCAGTAAGGGGGTAACAGAGACCCAGTACTTC
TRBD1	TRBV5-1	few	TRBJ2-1	CASSGQGYNEQFF	TGCGCCAGCAGCGGACAGGGCTACAATGAGCAGTTCTTC
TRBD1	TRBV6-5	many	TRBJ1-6	CASSRRQGEVSSPLHF	TGTGCCAGCAGCAGGAGACAGGGAGAAGTTAGTTCACCCCTCCACTTT
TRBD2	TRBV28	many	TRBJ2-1	CASRGLAGGEYNEQFF	TGTGCCAGCAGGGGACTAGCGGGAGGGGAGTACAATGAGCAGTTCTTC
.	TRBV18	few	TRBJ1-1	CASSSQLHEAFF	TGTGCCAGCTCATCCCAGTTGCATGAAGCTTTCTTT
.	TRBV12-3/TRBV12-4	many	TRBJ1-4	CASSSTATNEKLFF	TGTGCCAGCAGTTCGACAGCAACTAATGAAAAACTGTTTTTT
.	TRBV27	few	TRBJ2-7	CASRGFRAQYF	TGTGCCAGCAGGGGTTTTAGAGCCCAGTACTTC
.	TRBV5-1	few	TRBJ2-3	CASSLDLGITDTQYF	TGCGCCAGCAGCTTGGATCTCGGGATCACAGATACGCAGTATTTT
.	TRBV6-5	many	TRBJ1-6	CASSYSFSLLNSPLHF	TGTGCCAGCAGTTACTCGTTTAGCCTATTGAATTCACCCCTCCACTTT
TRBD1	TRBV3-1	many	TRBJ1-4	CASSQDLGTGHGKLFF	TGTGCCAGCAGCCAAGATCTTGGGACAGGGCATGGAAAACTGTTTTTT
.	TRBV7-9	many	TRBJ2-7	CASSPKSNRGLLSYEQYF	TGTGCCAGCAGCCCGAAGTCAAACAGGGGACTACTCTCCTACGAGCAGTACTTC
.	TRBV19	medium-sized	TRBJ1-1	CASSPHTEVFF	TGTGCCAGCAGCCCACACACAGAAGTCTTCTTT
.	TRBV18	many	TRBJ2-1	CASSPESGMNEQFF	TGTGCCAGCTCACCGGAGTCAGGGATGAATGAGCAGTTCTTC
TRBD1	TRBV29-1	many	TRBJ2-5	CSVARGPETQYF	TGCAGCGTTGCCAGGGGGCCCGAGACCCAGTACTTC
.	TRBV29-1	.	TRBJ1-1	CSVSTLISSVAEAFF	TGCAGCGTAAGCACCCTTATTTCTTCGGTGGCTGAAGCTTTCTTT
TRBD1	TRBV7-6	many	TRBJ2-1	CASSTDRVNEQFF	TGTGCCAGCAGCACCGACAGGGTCAATGAGCAGTTCTTC
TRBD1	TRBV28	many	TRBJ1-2	CASSLPTDRRYGYTF	TGTGCCAGCAGTTTACCCACGGACAGGCGCTATGGCTACACCTTC
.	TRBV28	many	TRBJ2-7	CASIPLNRDAYEQYF	TGTGCCAGTATTCCCTTAAACAGGGACGCCTACGAGCAGTACTTC
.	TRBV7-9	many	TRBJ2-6	CASSSFPLPSEKAGANVLTF	TGTGCCAGCAGCTCATTTCCGCTCCCTAGCGAGAAAGCTGGGGCCAACGTCCTGACTTTC
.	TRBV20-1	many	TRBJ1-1	CSASPRGNTEAFF	TGCAGTGCTAGCCCCAGGGGTAACACTGAAGCTTTCTTT
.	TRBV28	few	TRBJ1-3	CASSLSVDWGNTIYF	TGTGCCAGCAGTTTGTCGGTGGATTGGGGAAACACCATATATTTT
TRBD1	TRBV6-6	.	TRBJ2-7	CASSDAGTGGYEQYF	TGTGCCAGCAGTGATGCAGGGACAGGGGGCTATGAACAGTACTTC
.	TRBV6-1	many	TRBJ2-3	CASSETRWDSTDTQYF	TGTGCCAGCAGTGAAACCCGCTGGGACAGCACAGATACGCAGTATTTT